These T cell receptor beta chains were read from a single sample in a study of shared clonotypes between healthy human individuals. The data were produced by immunoSEQ multiplex PCR, yet TCRdb's version contains in-frame clones alone and is incomplete. The data show around 600,000 clones, with approximately 97% seen just once and approximately 0.057% held by the top ten. Material: naive CD4+ T cells sorted from blood. The source is a woman between 25 and 40 years old in good health. The CDR3 runs from the conserved cysteine through the conserved F or W. D genes are given only for firm matches. Part of the rows lack a size; the others show once, few, many or a class for expanded clones.

abundance	v_gene	d_gene	len	j_gene	CDR3aa	CDR3nt
.	TRBV5-1	TRBD1	12	TRBJ2-7	CASSITGGEQYF	TGCGCCAGCAGCATAACAGGGGGCGAGCAGTACTTC
once	TRBV27	.	15	TRBJ2-5	CASSLDSARWREQYF	TGTGCCAGCAGTTTGGACTCGGCGAGATGGAGGGAGCAGTACTTC
.	TRBV28	TRBD1	14	TRBJ1-4	CASSFGTGGEKLFF	TGTGCCAGCAGTTTCGGGACAGGGGGTGAAAAACTGTTTTTT
.	TRBV27	TRBD2	18	TRBJ2-5	CASSSGLAGAEIWETQYF	TGTGCCAGCAGTTCCGGACTAGCGGGAGCTGAAATATGGGAGACCCAGTACTTC
.	TRBV6-1	.	14	TRBJ1-1	CASSETSRRPGAFF	TGTGCCAGCAGTGAAACATCGCGGAGACCTGGGGCTTTCTTT
.	TRBV7-6	.	14	TRBJ2-7	CASSPRDSPYAQYF	TGTGCCAGCAGCCCGCGGGACAGCCCCTACGCGCAGTACTTC
.	TRBV7-3	.	13	TRBJ1-1	CASSIQGDTEAFF	TGTGCCAGCAGTATCCAAGGGGACACTGAAGCTTTCTTT
.	TRBV28	.	11	TRBJ2-1	CASSKDREQFF	TGTGCCAGCAGTAAAGACCGTGAGCAGTTCTTC
.	TRBV27	TRBD1	18	TRBJ1-5	CASSFSRTGKHSNQPQHF	TGTGCCAGCAGTTTTAGTCGGACAGGGAAACATAGCAATCAGCCCCAGCATTTT
.	TRBV19	TRBD2	17	TRBJ2-1	CASSTPRGREVDNEQFF	TGTGCCAGTAGTACCCCTCGCGGGCGGGAGGTCGACAATGAGCAGTTCTTC
few	TRBV28	.	14	TRBJ1-5	CASIMGGAHQPQHF	TGTGCCAGCATCATGGGGGGGGCTCATCAGCCCCAGCATTTT
.	TRBV11-2	.	11	TRBJ2-1	CASSYYNEQFF	TGTGCCAGCAGCTACTACAATGAGCAGTTCTTC
.	TRBV4-1	.	14	TRBJ1-3	CASSRDSSGNTIYF	TGCGCCAGCAGCCGCGACAGCTCTGGAAACACCATATATTTT